These 13 T cell receptor beta chains came from one sample sequenced in a study of T cell responses to AZD1222 COVID-19 vaccine. The repertoire was sequenced with immunoSEQ multiplex PCR; TCRdb's copy has only in-frame clones and lacks some. The table shows more than 130,000 clones, with 90% occurring only once. The sample consisted of peripheral blood, taken on day 0 of AZD1222 vaccination. The receptors originated from an adult in good health.

The chain recombines TRBV11-3 with TRBJ2-2; D possibly corresponds to TRBD2 (6 bases). The CDR3 length is 16 residues. Germline V CDR1 and CDR2: SGHNT, YENEEA. Trimming stripped 2 bases from V and 6 bases from J, with 16 bases between. The chain's CDR3 is CASSLRRLGEAGELFF. Here the CDR3 DNA reads TGTGCCAGCAGCTTACGTCGACTGGGGGAGGCCGGGGAGCTGTTTTTT.

This clone was seen a single time. The V gene is TRBV11-3, the J gene TRBJ2-2; the match to TRBD1 covers 10 bases. The CDR3 extends over 15 amino acids. The germline V gene has CDR1 SGHNT and CDR2 YENEEA. V was pared by 5 bases and J by 6 bases, with 6 bases of the junction left unmatched. The CDR3 sequence: CASSPRDRGSGELFF. The CDR3 DNA reads TGTGCCAGCAGCCCCCGGGACAGGGGATCCGGGGAGCTGTTTTTT. Full variable domain (missing parts from reference TRBV11-3 and TRBJ2-2): EAGVVQSPRYKIIEKKQPVAFWCNPISGHNTLYWYLQNLGQGPELLIRYENEEAVDDSQLPKDRFSAERLKGVDSTLKIQPAELGDSAVYLCASSPRDRGSGELFFGEGSRLTVL.

The chain combines TRBV11-3 with TRBJ2-5; D remains ambiguous. The CDR3 has 15 residues. Trimming took off 1 base at V and 0 bases at J, with 9 bases between the two ends. CDR1 SGHNT and CDR2 YENEEA come from the germline V gene. The CDR3 loop reads CASSLANWYQETQYF. In DNA, the CDR3 is TGTGCCAGCAGCTTAGCCAACTGGTACCAAGAGACCCAGTACTTC. The entire variable domain, with the rest obtained from reference TRBV11-3 and TRBJ2-5, is as follows: EAGVVQSPRYKIIEKKQPVAFWCNPISGHNTLYWYLQNLGQGPELLIRYENEEAVDDSQLPKDRFSAERLKGVDSTLKIQPAELGDSAVYLCASSLANWYQETQYFGPGTRLLVL.

The J gene is TRBJ2-3, the V gene TRBV25-1; 8 bases agree with TRBD2. J lost 2 bases, V lost 1 base, and 11 bases had no gene match. This CDR3 has 18 amino acids. Germline CDR1 is MGHDK and CDR2 is SYGVNS. DNA of the CDR3: TGTGCCAGCAGTGAATTTCATCCCCGGGGGGGCCTCACAGATACGCAGTATTTT. This translates into CASSEFHPRGGLTDTQYF.

The chain joins TRBV5-1 to TRBJ1-3; D gene unclear. Germline V gives CDR1 SGHRS, CDR2 YFSETQ. Trimming removed 0 bases from V and 2 bases from J, with 6 bases in between. The CDR3 consists of 14 residues. CDR3 protein: CASSLDPTGNTIYF. CDR3 DNA: TGCGCCAGCAGCTTGGACCCAACTGGAAACACCATATATTTT.

The chain links TRBV6-5 to TRBJ2-3; tentatively, D is TRBD1 (5 bases). The germline CDR1 and CDR2 sequences are MNHEY and SVGAGI. CDR3 size: 14 residues. Trimming took off 8 bases at V and 1 base at J, with 13 bases between the two ends. CDR3 loop: CASRIDRGTDTQYF. CDR3 DNA sequence: TGTGCCAGCCGTATAGACAGAGGCACAGATACGCAGTATTTT.

The chain joins TRBV2 to TRBJ2-1; D ambiguous. CDR1 is SNHLY, CDR2 FYNNEI, per germline. Trimming took off 4 bases at V and 4 bases at J, with 8 bases between the two ends. The CDR3 is 13 residues long. In nucleotides, the CDR3 is TGTGCCAGCAGTGCCAGGACGTACAATGAGCAGTTCTTC. Translating it yields CASSARTYNEQFF.

The chain's CDR3 is CASSRLAVGGADTQYF. The CDR3 DNA follows: TGTGCCAGCAGCCGCCTGGCGGTAGGAGGTGCAGATACGCAGTATTTT. The chain combines TRBV14 with TRBJ2-3, with a tentative D call TRBD2 (5 bases). Germline V gene lookup returns CDR1 SGHDN and CDR2 FVKESK. The CDR3 is made up of 16 amino acids. The ends were cut back, 4 bases at V and 4 bases at J, with 18 bases in the middle.

V is TRBV13 and J is TRBJ2-1; the match to TRBD1 covers 10 bases. Germline CDR1 is PRHDT and CDR2 is FYEKMQ (reference sequence). The CDR3 loop spans 15 amino acids. After removal of 5 bases from V and 11 bases from J, the junction contained 12 bases not matched to a gene. CDR3 coding DNA: TGTGCCAGCAGCCAGCCCGGGACAGGGGTCACCAAGCAGTTCTTC. As protein: CASSQPGTGVTKQFF.

The chain links TRBV6-4 to TRBJ2-3; 12 positions match TRBD2. From germline, CDR1 is MRHNA and CDR2 SNTAGT. The CDR3 is 15 amino acids. The trim removed 3 bases at V and 6 bases at J, leaving 4 bases unmatched. CDR3 coding DNA: TGTGCCAGCAGTGAGACAGGGACTAGCGGGGATACGCAGTATTTT. This codes for CASSETGTSGDTQYF.

This clone has a handful of counts. The rearrangement links TRBV7-9 to TRBJ2-3, with 10 bases fitting TRBD2. J gave up 0 bases and V 4 bases, and 10 bases lay outside the gene matches. Looked up from germline, CDR1 is SEHNR and CDR2 is FQNEAQ (reference sequence). This CDR3 is 18 amino acids long. CDR3 sequence: CASSSTSGDISSTDTQYF. The CDR3 coding sequence is TGTGCCAGCAGCTCCACTAGCGGGGATATCTCTAGCACAGATACGCAGTATTTT.

The chain joins TRBV2 to TRBJ1-2, with unresolved D. V was shortened by 5 bases and J by 8 bases, with 9 bases between the two germline ends. CDR3 length: 11 residues. CDR1 is SNHLY, CDR2 FYNNEI, per germline. The CDR3 nucleotides read TGTGCCAGCAGTCAACCGGTCGGCTACACCTTC. Its translation is CASSQPVGYTF.

The chain recombines TRBV7-2 with TRBJ2-7; D possibly uses TRBD1 or TRBD2 (5 bases each). The CDR3 sequence is 15 residues long. V lost 1 base, J lost 3 bases, and 13 bases lay in between. The germline gives CDR1 SGHTA, CDR2 FQGNSA. CDR3 residues: CASSLGSGARYEQYF. CDR3 nucleotides: TGTGCCAGCAGCTTAGGGTCCGGGGCCCGCTACGAGCAGTACTTC.